This is a list of T cell receptor beta chains from one sample in a study of cytomegalovirus exposure and HLA in healthy donors. Using immunoSEQ multiplex PCR, the repertoire was profiled, and TCRdb retains in-frame clones only, with some absent. The repertoire has roughly 150,000 clones, 76% of them found once; the top ten carry 3.1%. The source material was PBMCs. The receptors originated from a male donor in good health and CMV-seronegative. The CDR3 runs from the conserved cysteine through the conserved F or W. D genes are given only for firm matches. Not every row has a clone size; where given, it reads once, few, many or a size class.

size	V	J	D	CDR3	DNA
-	TRBV28	TRBJ2-1	TRBD2	CASSFRAGVYNEQFF	TGTGCCAGCAGTTTTAGAGCGGGGGTATACAATGAGCAGTTCTTC
few	TRBV6-4	TRBJ2-2	TRBD2	CASSSGDTGELFF	TGTGCCAGCAGTAGCGGGGACACCGGGGAGCTGTTTTTT
-	TRBV5-6	TRBJ2-7	-	CASSLGRYEQYF	TGTGCCAGCAGCTTGGGTCGTTACGAGCAGTACTTC
-	TRBV6-6	TRBJ2-3	TRBD2	CASSYRTSGTDTQYF	TGTGCCAGCAGTTACAGGACTAGCGGCACAGATACGCAGTATTTT
-	TRBV12-5	TRBJ2-5	TRBD2	CASGLGLAQETQYF	TGTGCTAGTGGTTTGGGACTAGCCCAAGAGACCCAGTACTTC
-	TRBV10-3	TRBJ1-1	TRBD1	CAISETGGNTEAFF	TGTGCCATCAGTGAGACAGGGGGAAACACTGAAGCTTTCTTT
once	TRBV5-6	TRBJ2-1	-	CASSPLGQGDNEQFF	TGTGCCAGCAGCCCCCTGGGGCAGGGCGACAATGAGCAGTTCTTC
-	TRBV4-3	TRBJ2-3	TRBD2	CASSQALTSGSDTQYF	TGCGCCAGCAGCCAAGCCCTGACTAGCGGCAGTGATACGCAGTATTTT
-	TRBV5-1	TRBJ1-6	-	CASSSTAANSPLHF	TGCGCCAGCAGCAGCACAGCGGCTAATTCACCCCTCCACTTT
-	TRBV28	TRBJ1-6	TRBD1	CASSLFIGRTGTANSPLHF	TGTGCCAGCAGTTTATTCATCGGGCGAACCGGGACAGCAAATTCACCCCTCCACTTT
-	TRBV4-3	TRBJ1-6	TRBD1	CASSQGVQGGNSPLHF	TGCGCCAGCAGCCAAGGGGTACAGGGGGGCAATTCACCCCTCCACTTT
-	TRBV6-5	TRBJ2-7	-	CASLGRSRGSYEQYF	TGTGCCAGCTTGGGAAGGAGTCGAGGGTCCTACGAGCAGTACTTC
few	TRBV7-8	TRBJ1-1	-	CASSLQNTEAFF	TGTGCCAGCAGCTTACAGAACACTGAAGCTTTCTTT
-	TRBV19	TRBJ1-1	TRBD1	CASSVRQGNTEAFF	TGTGCCAGTAGTGTGAGACAGGGGAACACTGAAGCTTTCTTT
-	TRBV28	TRBJ2-5	-	CASRETLGGTRETQYF	TGTGCCAGCAGGGAAACCCTAGGAGGGACCCGCGAGACCCAGTACTTC
few	TRBV11-2	TRBJ2-7	TRBD1	CASSLETGAFPYEQYF	TGTGCCAGCAGCTTAGAAACAGGGGCCTTTCCATACGAGCAGTACTTC
-	TRBV2	TRBJ1-5	-	CASGLYSNQPQHF	TGTGCCAGCGGGCTATATAGCAATCAGCCCCAGCATTTT
-	TRBV5-4	TRBJ2-1	-	CASSLESGSSYNEQFF	TGTGCCAGCAGCTTGGAGTCGGGGAGCTCCTACAATGAGCAGTTCTTC
-	TRBV25-1	TRBJ1-5	-	CASSDEWEGQPQHF	TGTGCCAGCAGTGATGAGTGGGAGGGTCAGCCCCAGCATTTT
few	TRBV28	TRBJ1-5	-	CASSSQGSGNQPQHF	TGTGCCAGCAGTTCACAGGGATCGGGCAATCAGCCCCAGCATTTT
-	TRBV5-4	TRBJ1-6	-	CASSLQGSRSPLHF	TGTGCCAGCAGCTTGCAGGGCTCGCGTTCACCCCTCCACTTT
-	TRBV7-3	TRBJ1-6	TRBD1	CASSLTGQGNSPLHF	TGTGCCAGCAGCTTGACGGGACAGGGGAACTCACCCCTCCACTTT
-	TRBV7-3	TRBJ1-5	TRBD1	CASSLWDRVYQPQHF	TGTGCCAGCAGCCTATGGGACAGGGTGTATCAGCCCCAGCATTTT
-	TRBV19	TRBJ2-3	-	CASKTASTDTQYF	TGTGCCAGTAAGACAGCTAGCACAGATACGCAGTATTTT
-	TRBV7-9	TRBJ2-7	TRBD2	CASSFSRTSIYEQYF	TGTGCCAGCAGCTTCTCGAGGACTAGTATCTACGAGCAGTACTTC
-	TRBV6-5	TRBJ1-4	-	CASSTNGGREKLFF	TGTGCCAGCAGCACTAACGGGGGGCGCGAAAAACTGTTTTTT
few	TRBV4-1	TRBJ1-5	-	CASSQDGQFQGRPQHF	TGCGCCAGCAGCCAAGATGGACAGTTCCAAGGACGGCCCCAGCATTTT
-	TRBV30	TRBJ2-7	-	CAWSVGGAIREQYF	TGTGCCTGGAGTGTGGGCGGGGCTATTCGCGAGCAGTACTTC
-	TRBV28	TRBJ1-6	-	CASSLTENLSPLHF	TGTGCCAGCAGTTTAACAGAAAATTTGTCACCCCTCCACTTT
-	TRBV19	TRBJ2-7	TRBD1	CASRYETGGRYEQYF	TGTGCCAGTAGGTACGAGACAGGGGGTCGTTACGAGCAGTACTTC
once	TRBV7-2	TRBJ2-6	-	CASSAFLSGANVLTF	TGTGCCAGCTCAGCGTTTTTATCTGGGGCCAACGTCCTGACTTTC
-	TRBV5-1	TRBJ2-1	-	CASSLVPGDYNEQFF	TGCGCCAGCAGCTTGGTTCCGGGGGACTACAATGAGCAGTTCTTC
-	TRBV15	TRBJ1-2	TRBD1	CATSTSWGQGYGYTF	TGTGCCACCAGCACCTCTTGGGGACAGGGCTATGGCTACACCTTC
-	TRBV18	TRBJ2-7	TRBD2	CASSPKLAGGPRHEQYF	TGTGCCAGCTCACCAAAGTTAGCGGGAGGGCCTAGGCACGAGCAGTACTTC
-	TRBV30	TRBJ2-1	TRBD2	CAWSRTSGRGSYNEQFF	TGTGCCTGGAGCCGGACTAGCGGAAGGGGGTCCTACAATGAGCAGTTCTTC
-	TRBV6-4	TRBJ1-6	-	CASSDVYNSPLHF	TGTGCCAGCAGTGACGTATATAATTCACCCCTCCACTTT
-	TRBV7-9	TRBJ2-5	TRBD1	CASSLSPGQGGSETQYF	TGTGCCAGCAGCTTATCTCCGGGACAGGGGGGTTCGGAGACCCAGTACTTC
-	TRBV25-1	TRBJ2-3	TRBD2	CASSVLAGAADTQYF	TGTGCCAGCAGTGTACTAGCGGGGGCGGCAGATACGCAGTATTTT
-	TRBV4-3	TRBJ2-2	-	CASSQARHTGELFF	TGCGCCAGCAGCCAGGCGCGGCACACCGGGGAGCTGTTTTTT
-	TRBV18	TRBJ1-1	-	CASSPLPRDTEAFF	TGTGCCAGCTCACCACTCCCGAGGGACACTGAAGCTTTCTTT
few	TRBV2	TRBJ1-1	TRBD1	CASSVLQGAGTEAFF	TGTGCCAGCAGTGTTCTACAGGGGGCCGGCACTGAAGCTTTCTTT
-	TRBV28	TRBJ1-2	TRBD1	CASSAGTGGVGYTF	TGTGCCAGCAGCGCCGGGACAGGGGGCGTTGGCTACACCTTC
-	TRBV27	TRBJ2-7	TRBD2	CASSRPGLASYEQYF	TGTGCCAGCAGTCGGCCGGGACTAGCGTCCTACGAGCAGTACTTC
-	TRBV9	TRBJ1-4	-	CASSVDRGEKLFF	TGTGCCAGCAGCGTAGACCGGGGAGAAAAACTGTTTTTT
-	TRBV7-9	TRBJ2-3	-	CASSMGARTDTQYF	TGTGCCAGCAGCATGGGGGCCCGAACAGATACGCAGTATTTT
-	TRBV30	TRBJ1-1	TRBD1	CAWREHPTGLTEAFF	TGTGCCTGGAGAGAACACCCGACAGGGCTCACTGAAGCTTTCTTT
-	TRBV6-1	TRBJ2-7	-	CASSDLAVGPYEQYF	TGTGCCAGCAGTGACTTGGCTGTGGGGCCGTACGAGCAGTACTTC
-	TRBV30	TRBJ1-4	TRBD1	CAWSQGGEKLFF	TGTGCCTGGAGTCAGGGGGGAGAAAAACTGTTTTTT
-	TRBV6-5	TRBJ1-1	-	CASSYPDSNTEAFF	TGTGCCAGCAGTTACCCTGACAGCAACACTGAAGCTTTCTTT
few	TRBV19	TRBJ2-5	-	CASLQDFLETQYF	TGTGCCAGCCTTCAGGACTTTCTAGAGACCCAGTACTTC